This T cell receptor (beta chain) derives from a study of T cell repertoires in cytomegalovirus infection. This clonotype was counted only a few times. Its cognate antigen is unknown. This CDR3 comprises 13 residues. V was clipped by 6 bases and J by 8 bases, with 19 bases between them. CDR1 is SQVTM and CDR2 is ANQGSEA in the germline V gene. TCRdb recomputed calls from the reads with MiXCR, one row per CDR3 protein. In the table there are about 830,000 distinct CDR3 sequences, over 25% of which are singletons. Sequencing was performed on cultured CD8+ T cells from PBMCs, taken from culture after CMV antigen stimulation. The chain is built from TRBV29-1 and TRBJ1-1; perhaps TRBD1 as D (6 bases). The source of this sequence is a human donor in good health (CMV status not recorded). Some clones in this sample may be carry-over from other donors' samples. CDR3 sequence: CSVVGGPREEAFF. In nucleotides, the CDR3 is TGCAGCGTCGTGGGGGGGCCAAGAGAGGAAGCTTTCTTT. The full variable domain, completed using reference TRBV29-1 and TRBJ1-1, is SAVISQKPSRDICQRGTSLTIQCQVDSQVTMMFWYRQQPGQSLTLIATANQGSEATYESGFVIDKFPISRPNLTFSTLTVSNMSPEDSSIYLCSVVGGPREEAFFGQGTRLTVV.